A selection of T cell receptor beta chains follows, all from one sample in a study of cytomegalovirus exposure and HLA in healthy donors. Using immunoSEQ multiplex PCR, the repertoire was profiled, and TCRdb retains in-frame clones only, with some absent. The sample records 150,000 or so clones, over 65% being singletons. The sample taken for sequencing was PBMCs. These receptors were taken from a man younger than 35 in good health and CMV-seropositive. The conserved cysteine and the conserved F or W are not part of the CDR3 here. Fields, in order: V gene, J gene, CDR3 protein.

TRBV11-2	TRBJ2-1	ASSLIGRAGGDEQF
TRBV19	TRBJ1-1	ASKVVEVNTEAF
TRBV19	TRBJ2-2	ASRTGGTGELF
TRBV28	TRBJ1-4	ASSLRGGYEKLF
TRBV2	TRBJ2-3	ASSLAGGPDTQY
TRBV27	TRBJ1-5	ASSLGTGGLPQH
TRBV19	TRBJ1-4	ASSIGAGTNEKLF
TRBV4-1	TRBJ1-3	ASSQGMSSGNTIY
TRBV27	TRBJ2-1	ASSPRQGDEQF
TRBV7-8	TRBJ1-1	ASSRLGGARNTEAF
TRBV7-2	TRBJ1-2	ASSLPRDRGDYGYT
TRBV28	TRBJ1-5	ASSPTGFQPQH
TRBV7-2	TRBJ2-2	ASSLAGGGKELF
TRBV27	TRBJ1-2	ASSLTDRGYGYT
TRBV5-6	TRBJ2-3	ASSSFRDFTFGDTQY
TRBV6-1	TRBJ2-3	ASTPSLRGTDTQY
TRBV6-5	TRBJ1-2	ASSYSGAHGYT
TRBV7-2	TRBJ1-4	ASSLSWGGEEKLF
TRBV7-9	TRBJ1-1	ASSHSMGGGTEAF
TRBV6-1	TRBJ1-5	ASSERLTGRDQPQH
TRBV19	TRBJ1-1	ASSTGEREAF
TRBV29-1	TRBJ2-2	SGGGQANTGELF
TRBV5-1	TRBJ2-6	ASSPHRGGAGANVLT
TRBV4-1	TRBJ2-6	ASSQAWGAGANVLT
TRBV25-1	TRBJ1-1	ATRQGAPAEAF
TRBV30	TRBJ2-3	AWSVLAGFTDTQY
TRBV19	TRBJ1-1	ASSIAAGDPEAF
TRBV18	TRBJ2-6	ASSPGQSPSGANVLT
TRBV11-1	TRBJ1-1	ASSPSPGTEAF
TRBV25-1	TRBJ1-4	ASSETGMGEKLF
TRBV6-1	TRBJ2-5	ASSAGTSLVETQY
TRBV7-9	TRBJ1-5	ASSSDRGVGQPQH
TRBV30	TRBJ1-5	AWSGDRGNQPQH
TRBV7-9	TRBJ1-3	AGGQPGNTIY
TRBV12-5	TRBJ2-2	ASGFGTDDATGELF
TRBV11-3	TRBJ1-4	ASSSPGGSGEKLF
TRBV5-4	TRBJ2-1	ASSSPGEGEQF
TRBV11-2	TRBJ2-2	ASSHPDSANTGELF
TRBV29-1	TRBJ1-5	SVEIREGQPQH
TRBV18	TRBJ1-6	ASSPTQGRGSYNSPLH
TRBV7-9	TRBJ2-4	ASSRDTRLGRDIQY
TRBV30	TRBJ2-5	AWSGGAPQY
TRBV9	TRBJ2-3	ASSPQVSDTQY
TRBV19	TRBJ1-1	ASSIAVVNTEAF
TRBV18	TRBJ1-1	ASSPGQVATEAF
TRBV19	TRBJ1-4	ASSISQGREKLF
TRBV5-4	TRBJ2-5	ASSFGKTQY
TRBV6-1	TRBJ1-5	ASSDYGQGPQH
TRBV18	TRBJ2-3	ASSHEPGTGSQY
TRBV28	TRBJ2-1	ASSSNTDPSGDNEQF
TRBV2	TRBJ1-4	ASSDYPGQGAKLF
TRBV2	TRBJ1-6	ASSQGENSPLH